A single sample gave rise to the 21 T cell receptor beta chains below, sequenced in a study of blood T cell repertoires in COVID-19. Assay: immunoSEQ multiplex PCR; the TCRdb copy retains only in-frame clones and omits some. This sample has 380,000 or so clones; roughly 90% occur once, and the top ten carry 2% to 2.5%. The sample consisted of PBMCs or T cells enriched from blood (not recorded which). These receptors all come from a middle-aged woman with acute COVID-19.

Note on this clone: Within the sample, other DNA sequences also encode this same CDR3. This chain uses TRBV19 with TRBJ1-6; D uncertain. With 3 bases removed from V and 0 bases from J, the gap between germline ends came to 9 bases. This CDR3 has 16 amino acids. CDR1 LNHDA and CDR2 SQIVND come from the germline V gene (reference sequence). The chain's CDR3 is CASSIAASSYNSPLHF. Here the CDR3 DNA reads TGTGCCAGTAGTATCGCGGCAAGCTCCTATAATTCACCCCTCCACTTT.

The rearrangement links TRBV19 to TRBJ2-7; 15 bases fit TRBD2. Trimming cost V 5 bases and J 2 bases; bases outside gene matches: 10. This CDR3 is 18 amino acids long. Germline V gene sequence: CDR1 LNHDA, CDR2 SQIVND (reference sequence). The CDR3 sequence is CASSPWTSGGAVAYEQYF. The CDR3 DNA reads TGTGCCAGTAGTCCATGGACTAGCGGGGGGGCCGTGGCCTACGAGCAGTACTTC.

The rearrangement uses TRBV2 and TRBJ1-5; D is possibly TRBD1 (6 bases). V was pared by 6 bases and J by 4 bases, with 16 bases between. The CDR3 sequence is 15 residues long. Germline assignment: CDR1 SNHLY and CDR2 FYNNEI. The chain's CDR3 is CASRAGTLSNQPQHF. As DNA, the CDR3 is TGTGCCAGCAGGGCCGGGACACTTTCAAATCAGCCCCAGCATTTT.

CDR3 protein: CASSYQGGRGTEAFF. CDR3 nucleotide sequence: TGTGCCAGTTCCTACCAGGGAGGAAGGGGCACTGAAGCTTTCTTT. The J gene is TRBJ1-1, the V gene TRBV19, with D maybe TRBD1 (5 bases). The CDR3 totals 15 residues. Trimming removed 8 bases from V and 4 bases from J, with 20 bases in between. Germline CDR1 LNHDA, CDR2 SQIVND (reference sequence).

For the CDR3, the DNA is TGTGCCATCAGTGAGATCCGTGGGGAGCTGTTTTTT. It yields the protein CAISEIRGELFF. The rearrangement joins TRBV10-3 to TRBJ2-2, with D hard to call. Germline CDR1 is ENHRY and CDR2 is SYGVKD. The ends were cut back, 2 bases at V and 8 bases at J, with 6 bases in the middle. The CDR3 runs 12 residues.

The V call is TRBV5-6, the J call TRBJ2-7, with 8 bases fitting TRBD1. V gave up 0 bases and J gave up 4 bases; unmatched junction bases: 6. The CDR3 contains 15 residues. Germline V CDR1 and CDR2: SGHDT, YYEEEE. The CDR3 spells CASSLGSGGGYEQYF. The CDR3, as DNA: TGTGCCAGCAGCTTGGGTTCAGGGGGCGGGTACGAGCAGTACTTC.

This chain joins TRBV10-2 and TRBJ1-4, with a tentative D call TRBD1 (5 bases). Germline CDR1 WSHSY, CDR2 SAAADI. The CDR3 sequence is 14 residues long. V lost 3 bases and J lost 4, with 9 bases in between. In DNA, the CDR3 is TGCGCCAGCAGTGACAGGGCTGGTAATGAAAAACTGTTTTTT. Translation: CASSDRAGNEKLFF.

V usage is TRBV7-6 and J usage is TRBJ2-7; perhaps TRBD2 as D (7 bases). Deletions cut 5 bases from V and 0 bases from J, with 17 bases between. The germline V gene encodes CDR1 SGHVS and CDR2 FNYEAQ. The CDR3 length is 16 residues. The DNA for the CDR3 is TGTGCCAGCAGCGCTGAGGGGGGGGCTAGCTCCTACGAGCAGTACTTC. It yields the protein CASSAEGGASSYEQYF.

The CDR3 protein is CASSSPGQGYEQYF. The CDR3 region has the DNA TGTGCCAGCAGCTCTCCGGGACAGGGTTACGAGCAGTACTTC. J is TRBJ2-7 and V is TRBV5-6; 9 nucleotides match TRBD1. V dropped 3 bases and J dropped 4; count of bases not matched to a gene: 5. The CDR3 extends over 14 amino acids. Germline V CDR1 and CDR2: SGHDT, YYEEEE.

A single count supports this clone. J is TRBJ2-5 and V is TRBV7-7; 11 bases align to TRBD2. Germline V gene lookup returns CDR1 SSHAT and CDR2 FNYEAQ (reference sequence). The V gene end was trimmed by 0 bases and the J gene end by 2 bases; junction bases not matched to a gene: 2. CDR3 length: 16 residues. CDR3 nucleotide sequence: TGTGCCAGCAGCTTAGCACTAGCGGGGGCACAAGAGACCCAGTACTTC. Protein sequence: CASSLALAGAQETQYF.

The rearrangement joins TRBV5-1 to TRBJ2-5; D gene unclear. CDR1 and CDR2 (germline): SGHRS, YFSETQ. V dropped 4 bases and J dropped 1 base, with 20 bases sitting between them. The CDR3 is 17 residues long. The CDR3 DNA sequence: TGCGCCAGCAGCACAACCCCCTCCGGGTGGGTCCAAGAGACCCAGTACTTC. It codes for CASSTTPSGWVQETQYF.

The rearrangement uses TRBV3-1 (or the pseudogene TRBV3-2) and TRBJ2-1; 9 bases fit TRBD2. Germline loops: CDR1 LGHDT, CDR2 YNNKEL (reference sequence). The junction had 1 base not matched to a gene; V was cut back by 2 bases and J by 5 bases. The CDR3 spans 14 residues. The CDR3 DNA is TGTGCCAGCAGCCAACTAGCGGGGAACAATGAGCAGTTCTTC. It encodes CASSQLAGNNEQFF.

V is TRBV2 and J is TRBJ1-6; D might be TRBD1 (5 bases). V lost 1 base, J lost 10 bases, and 14 bases lay in between. The CDR3 consists of 15 residues. Germline V gene data show CDR1 as SNHLY and CDR2 as FYNNEI. This CDR3 reads CASSEVRGRGSPLHF. In nucleotides, the CDR3 is TGTGCCAGCAGTGAAGTACGGGGGAGGGGATCACCCCTCCACTTT.

V is TRBV12-3 or TRBV12-4 and J is TRBJ2-1; D is perhaps TRBD1 (5 bases). The length of the CDR3 is 12 residues. The V end lost 5 bases, the J end lost 4 bases, and 6 bases lay between the germline ends. The CDR3: CASSQGYNEQFF. The DNA for the CDR3 is TGTGCCAGCAGTCAGGGTTACAATGAGCAGTTCTTC.

The chain joins TRBV3-1 (or the pseudogene TRBV3-2) to TRBJ1-1; 7 nucleotides align to TRBD1. V shed 4 bases, J shed 5 bases, and the junction held 13 bases outside the gene matches. The CDR3 has 16 amino acids. Germline V CDR1 and CDR2: LGHDT, YNNKEL (reference sequence). This CDR3 is CASSPRLETGRTEAFF. CDR3 sequence (DNA): TGTGCCAGCAGCCCCCGATTAGAGACAGGGAGGACTGAAGCTTTCTTT.

This rearrangement joins TRBV24-1 to TRBJ1-1; D uncertain. Trimming took 1 base from V and 0 from J, leaving 11 bases between them. Germline assignment: CDR1 KGHDR and CDR2 SFDVKD. This CDR3 contains 16 residues. CDR3 sequence: CATSDFCRRMNTEAFF. The CDR3 bases are TGTGCCACCAGTGATTTTTGTCGGCGGATGAACACTGAAGCTTTCTTT.

The gene calls are TRBV11-2 and TRBJ1-2; 7 bases map to TRBD1. CDR1 is SGHAT and CDR2 is FQNNGV in the germline V gene. The CDR3 has 16 residues. The J segment lost 4 bases and the V segment lost 8 bases, leaving 16 bases of the junction unmatched. CDR3 in DNA: TGTGCCAGCGCAAAACCGGAGAGGGGGCGCCTCTATGGCTACACCTTC. Translation: CASAKPERGRLYGYTF.

The genes are TRBV6-2 or TRBV6-3 and TRBJ2-1; the match to TRBD2 covers 8 bases. The CDR3 has 14 residues. Trimming removed 4 bases from V and 10 bases from J; junction bases left unmatched: 9. Germline loops: CDR1 MNHEY, CDR2 SVGEGT. As DNA, the CDR3 is TGTGCCAGCAGTTTACTAGCGGTGCTTGGCGAGCAGTTCTTC. Translation gives CASSLLAVLGEQFF.

This chain links TRBV24-1 with TRBJ2-5; 7 nucleotides line up with TRBD2. The J segment lost 2 bases and the V segment lost 10 bases, leaving 6 bases of the junction unmatched. The CDR3 length is 13 residues. Germline V gene lookup returns CDR1 KGHDR and CDR2 SFDVKD. The chain's CDR3 is CATRAGRQETQYF. CDR3 nucleotides: TGTGCCACTAGAGCGGGGAGACAAGAGACCCAGTACTTC.

This rearrangement joins TRBV3-1 (or the pseudogene TRBV3-2) to TRBJ2-5; 9 bases are a match to TRBD2. With V trimmed by 4 bases and J by 0 bases, 15 bases remained unmatched. Germline CDR1 reads LGHDT; CDR2 reads YNNKEL (reference sequence). The CDR3 totals 19 residues. CDR3 sequence (DNA): TGTGCCAGCAGCCCCTATTTAAAGCGGGGGGTCCCGTACCAAGAGACCCAGTACTTC. Encoded protein: CASSPYLKRGVPYQETQYF.

Concerning this clone: Other nucleotide sequences from this sample produce the same CDR3. This chain links TRBV5-1 with TRBJ1-1; 7 nucleotides align to TRBD1. Germline V gene data show CDR1 as SGHRS and CDR2 as YFSETQ. J gave up 0 bases and V 4 bases, and 3 bases lay outside the gene matches. This CDR3 comprises 14 residues. CDR3 protein: CASSLTGLNTEAFF. Here the CDR3 DNA reads TGCGCCAGCAGCCTGACAGGGCTGAACACTGAAGCTTTCTTT. Looking up the rest from reference TRBV5-1 and TRBJ1-1 gives the full variable domain: KAGVTQTPRYLIKTRGQQVTLSCSPISGHRSVSWYQQTPGQGLQFLFEYFSETQRNKGNFPGRFSGRQFSNSRSEMNVSTLELGDSALYLCASSLTGLNTEAFFGQGTRLTVV.